These 21 T cell receptor beta chains were all obtained from the same sample, sequenced in a study of blood T cell repertoires in acute mononucleosis. Time point reported: acute infectious mononucleosis, at clinical presentation within 2 weeks of symptom onset (visit 1). The repertoire was sequenced with immunoSEQ multiplex PCR; TCRdb's copy has only in-frame clones and lacks some. The table has thousands of clones, roughly 29% seen once. The material was EBV YVL epitope tetramer+ CD8+ T cells sorted from PBMCs, obtained during acute infectious mononucleosis. The subset: CD8 T cells binding a tetramer with EBV BRLF1 109-117 peptide (YVL-BR). These receptors originate from a woman under 30 with infectious mononucleosis caused by EBV.

This clone was observed many times. A read error is likely here: a far larger clone is one base away. V is TRBV29-1 and J is TRBJ2-7; D is perhaps TRBD2 (5 bases). The CDR3 is 13 amino acids. Germline V lookup: CDR1 SQVTM, CDR2 ANQGSEA. V dropped 4 bases and J dropped 7 bases, with 17 bases sitting between them. DNA of the CDR3: TGCAGCGTTGTGGTAGCGCCGTACAATGAGCAGTACTTC. Translated, it gives CSVVVAPYNEQYF.

This clone was observed a few times. The rearrangement joins TRBV11-2 to TRBJ2-2; no firm D call. The CDR3 is 16 amino acids. Trimming shortened V by 7 bases and J by 4 bases, and 19 bases separated the two germline ends. CDR1 and CDR2 from the germline V gene are SGHAT and FQNNGV. The CDR3 here is CASTPPLASFTGELFF. Written as DNA, the CDR3 is TGTGCCAGCACCCCTCCCCTGGCATCCTTCACCGGGGAGCTGTTTTTT.

As to this clone: Because the CDR3's place on the DNA is in doubt, the DNA is left out and the CDR3 is given as listed by TCRdb. The J gene is TRBJ2-2, the V gene TRBV29-1; TRBD2 reflects the table's D call only, with no check against the DNA. The CDR3 is 20 amino acids in total, end residues counted. The germline V gene encodes CDR1 SQVTM and CDR2 ANQGSEA. CDR3: CSVAKPAGLAGVRTPGSCFF.

This clone has only a few counts. The rearrangement uses TRBV29-1 and TRBJ2-1; 9 bases agree with TRBD1. With 6 bases clipped from V and 0 bases from J, the junction kept 15 bases outside the gene matches. CDR1 and CDR2 from the germline V gene are SQVTM and ANQGSEA. This CDR3 has 18 amino acids. The CDR3 loop reads CSVGGTGSGAYSYNEQFF. CDR3 DNA: TGCAGCGTAGGAGGGACAGGGTCCGGGGCATACTCCTACAATGAGCAGTTCTTC.

Note on this clone: With a much larger clone just one base away, this may be a read error. V gene TRBV4-1 combines with J gene TRBJ2-7; D is unresolved. Trimming took off 7 bases at V and 5 bases at J, with 15 bases between the two ends. This CDR3 is built from 13 residues. The germline gives CDR1 MGHRA, CDR2 YSYEKL. CDR3 DNA sequence: TGCGCCAGCATGCTCCCTTTTGGTGACGAGCAGTACTTC. It specifies CASMLPFGDEQYF.

For this clone: A read error likely explains this, since a far larger clone differs by one base. The same CDR3 arises from other DNA sequences in this sample as well. The J gene is TRBJ1-2, the V gene TRBV19; D call uncertain. Germline values: CDR1 LNHDA, CDR2 SQIVND (reference sequence). This CDR3 spans 14 amino acids. The CDR3 nucleotides are TGTGCCAGTAGCACCCCACATCTTAACTATGGCTACACCTTT. Its protein product is CASSTPHLNYGYTF.

This clone appeared a few times. The germline gene is not matched at one end of the junction; a read error may be the cause. The same CDR3 also results from other DNA sequences found in this sample. The chain recombines TRBV19 with TRBJ1-5, with a tentative D call TRBD1 (6 bases). The germline CDR1 and CDR2 sequences are LNHDA and SQIVND (reference sequence). The CDR3 spans 15 residues. CDR3 nucleotides: TGCGCCAGTAGACCTCATCTTGGGGGGGGCCAGCCCCAGCATTTT. Protein product: CASRPHLGGGQPQHF.

For this clone: The sample holds other DNA sequences that translate to the same CDR3. The gene calls are TRBV29-1 and TRBJ2-1; the match to TRBD2 covers 9 bases. After removal of 6 bases from V and 0 bases from J, the junction contained 24 bases not matched to a gene. Germline loops: CDR1 SQVTM, CDR2 ANQGSEA. This CDR3 has 21 amino acids. CDR3 sequence reads: CSVGGTGSGASGAYSYNEQFF. As DNA, the CDR3 is TGCAGCGTAGGCGGGACCGGGTCCGGGGCTAGCGGGGCATACTCCTACAATGAGCAGTTCTTC.

This clone is categorized as large. In the same sample, other DNA sequences code for this CDR3. The chain has TRBV19 and TRBJ1-5; 7 bases fit TRBD1. From germline, CDR1 is LNHDA and CDR2 SQIVND (reference sequence). J was trimmed by 7 bases and V by 6 bases; bases with no gene match: 12. CDR3 length equals 15 residues. In nucleotides, the CDR3 is TGTGCCAGTAGACCTCATCTTGGAGGGGGCCAGCCCCAGCATTTT. Its translation is CASRPHLGGGQPQHF.

A few counts support this clone. This chain links TRBV13 with TRBJ2-1; a weak D match, TRBD2 (5 bases). Per the germline V gene, CDR1 is PRHDT and CDR2 is FYEKMQ (reference sequence). V was shortened by 5 bases and J by 8 bases, with 10 bases between the two germline ends. This CDR3 region has 12 residues. CDR3 in amino acids: CASSRYSDEQFF. The CDR3 DNA is TGTGCCAGCAGCCGCTATAGCGATGAGCAGTTCTTC.

Turning to this clone: A far larger clone is one nucleotide away, so this likely arose from a read error. The chain has TRBV7-6 and TRBJ2-2, with a tentative D call TRBD2 (6 bases). Trimming took 11 bases from V and 5 from J, leaving 18 bases between them. The CDR3 totals 14 residues. Germline V lookup: CDR1 SGHVS, CDR2 FNYEAQ. The CDR3: CADAIGTSTGELFF. CDR3 sequence (DNA): TGTGCCGACGCCATAGGGACTTCGACCGGGGAGCTGTTTTTT.

Of note for this clone: This may be a read error: a much more frequent sequence differs by one nucleotide. The V call is TRBV29-1, the J call TRBJ2-1; the match to TRBD2 covers 11 bases. Germline V gene sequence: CDR1 SQVTM, CDR2 ANQGSEA. The CDR3 has 21 residues. The ends lost 6 bases at V and 0 bases at J; junction bases unmatched: 22. The CDR3 is CSVGGTVSVTSGAYSYNEQFF. The CDR3 DNA reads as TGCAGCGTAGGAGGGACAGTGTCCGTGACTAGCGGGGCATACTCCTACAATGAGCAGTTCTTC.

The gene calls are TRBV27 and TRBJ2-3; D remains unclear. V lost 3 bases and J 4 bases, leaving 5 bases between the germline ends. Germline loops: CDR1 MNHEY, CDR2 SMNVEV (reference sequence). The CDR3 spans 12 residues. The CDR3 reads CASSFYSDTQYF. The CDR3 region has the DNA TGTGCCAGCAGTTTTTATTCAGATACGCAGTATTTT.

Concerning this clone: One base separates it from a far larger clone, so it is likely a read error. This specimen includes other DNA sequences encoding the same CDR3. J is TRBJ2-1 and V is TRBV29-1, with D possibly TRBD1 on 5 matching bases. Germline assignment: CDR1 SQVTM and CDR2 ANQGSEA. CDR3 length equals 17 residues. V lost 4 bases to trimming and J lost 7 bases, with 26 bases between them. This CDR3 reads CSVGGPQGGINTNEQFF. In DNA form, the CDR3 reads TGCAGCGTTGGGGGCCCGCAGGGTGGAATCAATACAAATGAGCAGTTCTTC.

This clone has just a few counts. This chain uses TRBV27 with TRBJ2-2; perhaps TRBD1 as D (5 bases). Germline V CDR1 and CDR2: MNHEY, SMNVEV (reference sequence). The CDR3 totals 14 residues. V dropped 10 bases and J dropped 2 bases, with 14 bases sitting between them. CDR3 bases: TGTGCCACCAGGATCCAGGGAAACACCGGGGAGCTGTTTTTT. This gives the protein CATRIQGNTGELFF.

The rearrangement links TRBV29-1 to TRBJ2-1; 9 bases are shared with TRBD2. The V gene's germline CDR1 is SQVTM and CDR2 ANQGSEA. The V gene end was trimmed by 8 bases and the J gene end by 0 bases; junction bases not matched to a gene: 26. The CDR3 consists of 21 residues. CDR3 DNA sequence: TGCAGCTTAGGAGGTACAGGGTCCGTGACTAGCGGTGCATACTCCTACAATGAGCAGTTCTTC. Translated: CSLGGTGSVTSGAYSYNEQFF.

This clone was counted a few times. The J gene is TRBJ2-7, the V gene TRBV7-3; TRBD1 aligns across 7 bases. CDR3 length: 14 residues. V lost 6 bases, J lost 3 bases, and 8 bases stayed unmatched. Germline assignment: CDR1 SGHTA and CDR2 FQGTGA. CDR3 loop: CASSPWDRVYEQYF. The CDR3 DNA reads TGTGCCAGCAGTCCCTGGGACAGAGTCTACGAGCAGTACTTC.

Within the sample, this clone is medium-sized. The chain links TRBV2 to TRBJ2-7; D is ambiguous. Trimming stripped 0 bases from V and 5 bases from J, with 11 bases between. The length of the CDR3 is 14 residues. CDR1 and CDR2 from the germline V gene are SNHLY and FYNNEI. In DNA form, the CDR3 reads TGTGCCAGCAGTGAAGCGGACGTAGGCGACGAGCAGTACTTC. Translation: CASSEADVGDEQYF.

This clone was found a few times. This CDR3 is missing its conserved last phenylalanine or tryptophan, likely due to a read error. No DNA is shown, since the ends of the CDR3 on it are uncertain; the CDR3 is the one TCRdb lists. This chain uses TRBV25-1 with TRBJ2-7; the D call of TRBD2 is as the table states it, not checked on the DNA. The length of the CDR3 is 11 amino acids, counting both ends. Germline V gene lookup returns CDR1 MGHDK and CDR2 SYGVNS. CDR3 protein: CARRPGGRGIP.

The chain combines TRBV11-2 with TRBJ2-3, with 9 bases lining up with TRBD1. The CDR3 is made up of 15 amino acids. V dropped 6 bases and J dropped 3; count of bases not matched to a gene: 7. The germline gives CDR1 SGHAT, CDR2 FQNNGV. CDR3 amino acids: CASRAGTGKTDTQYF. The CDR3, as DNA: TGTGCCAGCAGGGCCGGGACAGGGAAGACAGATACGCAGTATTTT. The variable domain in full, with the rest retrieved from reference TRBV11-2 and TRBJ2-3, is EAGVAQSPRYKIIEKRQSVAFWCNPISGHATLYWYQQILGQGPKLLIQFQNNGVVDDSQLPKDRFSAERLKGVDSTLKIQPAKLEDSAVYLCASRAGTGKTDTQYFGPGTRLTVL.

The genes are TRBV13 and TRBJ2-3, with TRBD2 matching 12 bases. The CDR3 length is 16 residues. V was clipped by 5 bases and J by 4 bases; unmatched bases: 7. Germline CDR1 reads PRHDT; CDR2 reads FYEKMQ (reference sequence). CDR3 bases: TGTGCCAGCAGCCCCTCGACTAGCGGGAGCGCAGATACGCAGTATTTT. Protein: CASSPSTSGSADTQYF.